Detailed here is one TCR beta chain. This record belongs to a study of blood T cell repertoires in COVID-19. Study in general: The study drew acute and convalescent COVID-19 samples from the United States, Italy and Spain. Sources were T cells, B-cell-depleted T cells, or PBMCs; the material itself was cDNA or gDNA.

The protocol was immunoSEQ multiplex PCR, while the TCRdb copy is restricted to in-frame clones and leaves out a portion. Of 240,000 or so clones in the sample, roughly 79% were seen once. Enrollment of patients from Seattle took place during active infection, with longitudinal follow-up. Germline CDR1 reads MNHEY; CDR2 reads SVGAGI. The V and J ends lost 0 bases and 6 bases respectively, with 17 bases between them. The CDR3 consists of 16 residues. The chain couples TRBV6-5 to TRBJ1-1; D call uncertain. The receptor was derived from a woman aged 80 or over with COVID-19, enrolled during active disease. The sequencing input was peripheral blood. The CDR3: CASSYSTGPGGSEAFF. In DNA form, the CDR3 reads TGTGCCAGCAGTTACTCGACCGGACCTGGAGGTTCTGAAGCTTTCTTT.